The subject of this entry is one T cell receptor (beta chain). This sample is part of a study of blood T cell repertoires in COVID-19. As for the study in general: Samples taken during acute and convalescent COVID-19 were collected in the United States, Italy and Spain. Sources were T cells, B-cell-depleted T cells, or PBMCs; the material itself was cDNA or gDNA.

The CDR3 is made up of 13 amino acids. Germline V lookup: CDR1 SGHDN, CDR2 FVKESK. V lost 4 bases to trimming and J lost 4 bases, with 10 bases between them. Study processing details: Nucleated cell number was recorded as an estimate derived from reference gene primer amplification. Assay: immunoSEQ multiplex PCR; the TCRdb copy retains only in-frame clones and omits some. The V and J calls and the clone size are those of that table, but D and trimming were determined from the DNA. The table has about 190,000 clones, around 85% seen once. The chain is built from TRBV14 and TRBJ1-1, with D uncertain. The sequenced sample was peripheral blood. The receptor comes from an older man with active or convalescent COVID-19. The CDR3 coding sequence is TGTGCCAGCAGCCCTTCCCTAATCACTGAAGCTTTCTTT. Translated, it gives CASSPSLITEAFF.